This T cell receptor (beta chain) was sequenced for a study of cytomegalovirus exposure and HLA in healthy donors. About the study: Early released data had about 85 million unique TCRs, all coming from HLA-typed donors.

As to this clone: Its specificity is not known.

The germline V gene encodes CDR1 MNHEY and CDR2 SMNVEV (reference sequence). V was clipped by 7 bases and J by 6 bases, with 16 bases between them. This CDR3 has 14 residues. Primers included in the PCR were 60 Vbeta and 13 Jbeta primers. Profiling relied on immunoSEQ multiplex PCR, and the TCRdb table lists in-frame clones only, not all of them. In the table there are 97,000 or so clones, roughly 81% of which are singletons. Study-level results: Later analysis associated a missense DCLRE1C variant with TCR beta V- and J-gene trimming. It was assumed in the presence/absence analyses that sequencing depth was roughly uniform across donors.

The source is a man between 35 and 55 years old in good health and CMV-seronegative. Material: PBMCs. The rearrangement links TRBV27 to TRBJ2-1, with no clear D. The CDR3 region has the DNA TGTGCCAGCACCCCTTCAACCTGGAGCAATGAGCAGTTCTTC. Translated: CASTPSTWSNEQFF.